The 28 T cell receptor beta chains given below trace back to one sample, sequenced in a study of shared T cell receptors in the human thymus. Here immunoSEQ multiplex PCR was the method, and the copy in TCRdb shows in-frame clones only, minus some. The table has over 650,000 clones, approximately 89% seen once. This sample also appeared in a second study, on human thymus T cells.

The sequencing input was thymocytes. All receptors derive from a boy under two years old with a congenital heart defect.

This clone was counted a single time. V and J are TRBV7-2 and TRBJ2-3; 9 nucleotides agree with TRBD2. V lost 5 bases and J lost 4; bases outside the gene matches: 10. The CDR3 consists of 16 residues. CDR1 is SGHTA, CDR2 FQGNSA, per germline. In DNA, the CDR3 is TGTGCCAGCAGCCAAAAAGGGCGGGGGGGCGCAGATACGCAGTATTTT. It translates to CASSQKGRGGADTQYF.

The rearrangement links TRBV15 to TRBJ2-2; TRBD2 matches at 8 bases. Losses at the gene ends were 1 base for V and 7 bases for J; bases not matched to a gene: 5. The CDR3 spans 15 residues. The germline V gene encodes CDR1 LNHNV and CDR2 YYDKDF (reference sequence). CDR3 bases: TGTGCCACCAGCAGAGCAGCGGGAGAAGGCGGGGAGCTGTTTTTT. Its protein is CATSRAAGEGGELFF.

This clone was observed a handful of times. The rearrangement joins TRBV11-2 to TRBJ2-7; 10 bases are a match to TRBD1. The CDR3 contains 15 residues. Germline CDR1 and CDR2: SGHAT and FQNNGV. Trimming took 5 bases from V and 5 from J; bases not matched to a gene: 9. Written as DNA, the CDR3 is TGTGCCAGCAGCAAAACCGGGACAGGGGCTCACGAGCAGTACTTC. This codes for CASSKTGTGAHEQYF.

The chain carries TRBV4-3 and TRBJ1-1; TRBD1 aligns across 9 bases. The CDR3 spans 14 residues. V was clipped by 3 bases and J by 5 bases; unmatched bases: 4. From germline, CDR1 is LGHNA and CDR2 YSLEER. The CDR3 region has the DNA TGCGCCAGCAGCCAGGATGACAGGGGGACTGAAGCTTTCTTT. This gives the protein CASSQDDRGTEAFF.

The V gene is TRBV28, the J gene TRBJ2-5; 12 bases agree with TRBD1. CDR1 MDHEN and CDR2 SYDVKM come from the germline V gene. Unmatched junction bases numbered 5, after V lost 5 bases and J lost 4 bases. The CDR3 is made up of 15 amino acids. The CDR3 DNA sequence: TGTGCCAGCAGTCTGGGACAGGGGGCTGTAGAGACCCAGTACTTC. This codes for CASSLGQGAVETQYF.

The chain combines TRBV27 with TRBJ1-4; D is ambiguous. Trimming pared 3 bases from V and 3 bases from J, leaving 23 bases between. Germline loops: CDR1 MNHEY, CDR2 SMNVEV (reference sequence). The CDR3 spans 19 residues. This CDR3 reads CASSFTQPPEGKANEKLFF. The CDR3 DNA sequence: TGTGCCAGCAGTTTCACCCAACCGCCGGAGGGCAAGGCTAATGAAAAACTGTTTTTT.

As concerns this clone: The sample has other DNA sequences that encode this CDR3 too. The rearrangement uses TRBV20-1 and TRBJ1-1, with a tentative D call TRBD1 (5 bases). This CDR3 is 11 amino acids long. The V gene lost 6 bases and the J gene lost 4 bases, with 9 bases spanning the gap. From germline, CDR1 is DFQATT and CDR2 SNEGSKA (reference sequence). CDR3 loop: CSAGGGTEAFF. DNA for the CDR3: TGCAGTGCCGGGGGAGGCACTGAAGCTTTCTTT.

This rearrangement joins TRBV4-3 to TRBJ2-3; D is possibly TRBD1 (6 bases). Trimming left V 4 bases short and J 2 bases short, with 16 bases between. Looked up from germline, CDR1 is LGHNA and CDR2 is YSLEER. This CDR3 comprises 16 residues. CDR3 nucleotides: TGCGCCAGCAGCCTCCGGGACACAGGAGACACAGATACGCAGTATTTT. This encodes CASSLRDTGDTDTQYF.

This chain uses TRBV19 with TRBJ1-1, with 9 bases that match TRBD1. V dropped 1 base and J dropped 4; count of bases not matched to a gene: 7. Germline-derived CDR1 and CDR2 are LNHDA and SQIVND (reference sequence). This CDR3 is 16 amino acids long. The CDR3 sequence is CASSIVGQGSVTEAFF. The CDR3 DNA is TGTGCCAGTAGTATAGTTGGACAGGGGTCGGTCACTGAAGCTTTCTTT.

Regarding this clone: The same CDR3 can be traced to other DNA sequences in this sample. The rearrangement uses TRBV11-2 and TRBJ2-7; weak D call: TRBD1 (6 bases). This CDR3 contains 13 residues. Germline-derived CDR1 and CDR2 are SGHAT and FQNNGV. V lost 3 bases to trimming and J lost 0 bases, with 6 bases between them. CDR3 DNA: TGTGCCAGCAGCTTGGACAGCTCCTACGAGCAGTACTTC. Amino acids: CASSLDSSYEQYF.

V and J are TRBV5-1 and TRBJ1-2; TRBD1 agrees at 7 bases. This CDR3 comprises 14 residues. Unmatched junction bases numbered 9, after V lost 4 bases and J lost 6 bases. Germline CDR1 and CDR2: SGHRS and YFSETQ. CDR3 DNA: TGCGCCAGCAGCCCGGAGGGGGCGAGGAATGGCTACACCTTC. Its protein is CASSPEGARNGYTF.

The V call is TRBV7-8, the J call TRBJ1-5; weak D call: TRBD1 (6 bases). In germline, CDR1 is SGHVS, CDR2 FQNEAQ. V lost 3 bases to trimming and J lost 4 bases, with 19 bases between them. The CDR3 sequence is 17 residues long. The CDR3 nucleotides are TGTGCCAGCAGCTTGAGACAGGACGAACAACTGAATCAGCCCCAGCATTTT. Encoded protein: CASSLRQDEQLNQPQHF.

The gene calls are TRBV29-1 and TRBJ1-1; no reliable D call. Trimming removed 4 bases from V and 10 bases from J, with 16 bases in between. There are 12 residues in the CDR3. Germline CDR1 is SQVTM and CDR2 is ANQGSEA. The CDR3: CSVGRRGHAAFF. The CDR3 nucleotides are TGCAGCGTTGGAAGGCGAGGTCATGCAGCTTTCTTT.

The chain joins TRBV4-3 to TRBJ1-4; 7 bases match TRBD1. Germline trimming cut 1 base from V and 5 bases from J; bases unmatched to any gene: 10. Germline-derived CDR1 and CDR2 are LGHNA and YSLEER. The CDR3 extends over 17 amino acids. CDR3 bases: TGCGCCAGCAGCCAAGGGGCTTTGGGGGACAGAAATGAAAAACTGTTTTTT. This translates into CASSQGALGDRNEKLFF.

The CDR3 DNA reads TGCGCCAGCAGCCTTTTACCCCCGGGGGGCCTTGAAGAGACCCAGTACTTC. Translation gives CASSLLPPGGLEETQYF. The chain combines TRBV4-1 with TRBJ2-5; tentatively, D is TRBD2 (7 bases). CDR1 and CDR2 (germline): MGHRA, YSYEKL. V lost 4 bases, J lost 3 bases, and 21 bases lay in between. The CDR3 consists of 17 residues.

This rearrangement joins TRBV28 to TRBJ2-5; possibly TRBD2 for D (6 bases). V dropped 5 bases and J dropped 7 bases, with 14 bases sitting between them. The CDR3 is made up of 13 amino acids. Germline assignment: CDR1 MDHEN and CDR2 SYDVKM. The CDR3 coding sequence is TGTGCCAGCAGTCCCCTTCAGGGAGGGACCCAGTACTTC. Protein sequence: CASSPLQGGTQYF.

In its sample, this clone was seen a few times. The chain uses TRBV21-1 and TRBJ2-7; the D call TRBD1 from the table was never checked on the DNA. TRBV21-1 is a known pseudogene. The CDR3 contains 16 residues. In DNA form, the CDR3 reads TGTGCCAGCAGCAAAGGGGTCGGACAGGGGTACTACGAGCAGTACTTC. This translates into CASSKGVGQGYYEQYF.

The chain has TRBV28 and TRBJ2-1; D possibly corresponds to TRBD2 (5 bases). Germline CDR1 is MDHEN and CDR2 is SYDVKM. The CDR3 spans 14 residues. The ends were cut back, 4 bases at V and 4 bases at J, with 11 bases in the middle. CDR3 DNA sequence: TGTGCCAGCAGTTGGCCTAGCCGGTACAATGAGCAGTTCTTC. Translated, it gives CASSWPSRYNEQFF.

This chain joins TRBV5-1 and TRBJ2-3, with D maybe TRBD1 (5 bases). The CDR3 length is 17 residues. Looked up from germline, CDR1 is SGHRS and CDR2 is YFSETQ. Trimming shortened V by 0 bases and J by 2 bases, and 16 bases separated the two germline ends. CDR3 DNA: TGCGCCAGCAGCTTGGGTGGTGCAGGGTTCTTCACAGATACGCAGTATTTT. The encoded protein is CASSLGGAGFFTDTQYF.

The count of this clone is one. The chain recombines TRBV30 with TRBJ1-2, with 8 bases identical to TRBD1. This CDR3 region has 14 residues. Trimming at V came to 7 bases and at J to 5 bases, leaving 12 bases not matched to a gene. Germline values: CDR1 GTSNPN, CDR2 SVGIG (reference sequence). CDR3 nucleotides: TGTGCCTCCCAAACCGGGACAGGTCTGTATGGCTACACCTTC. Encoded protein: CASQTGTGLYGYTF.

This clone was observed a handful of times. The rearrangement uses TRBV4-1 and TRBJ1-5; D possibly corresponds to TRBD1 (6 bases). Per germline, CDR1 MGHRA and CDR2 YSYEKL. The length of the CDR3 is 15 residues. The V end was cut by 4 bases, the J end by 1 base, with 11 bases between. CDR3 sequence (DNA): TGCGCCAGCAGCCCGCCGGGACACAGCAATCAGCCCCAGCATTTT. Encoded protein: CASSPPGHSNQPQHF.

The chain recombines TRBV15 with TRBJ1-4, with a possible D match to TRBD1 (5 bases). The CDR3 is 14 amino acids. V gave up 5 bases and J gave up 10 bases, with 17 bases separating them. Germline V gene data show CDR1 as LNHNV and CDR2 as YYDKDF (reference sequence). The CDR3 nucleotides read TGTGCCACCAGCGGGGGGGGGTACGGTGGAAAACTGTTTTTT. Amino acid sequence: CATSGGGYGGKLFF.

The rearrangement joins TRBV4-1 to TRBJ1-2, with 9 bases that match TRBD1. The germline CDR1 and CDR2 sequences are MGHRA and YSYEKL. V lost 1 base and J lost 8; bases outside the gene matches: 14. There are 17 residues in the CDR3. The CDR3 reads CASSQVSLTGGLFGYTF. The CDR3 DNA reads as TGCGCCAGCAGCCAAGTATCATTAACAGGGGGCTTATTCGGCTACACCTTC.

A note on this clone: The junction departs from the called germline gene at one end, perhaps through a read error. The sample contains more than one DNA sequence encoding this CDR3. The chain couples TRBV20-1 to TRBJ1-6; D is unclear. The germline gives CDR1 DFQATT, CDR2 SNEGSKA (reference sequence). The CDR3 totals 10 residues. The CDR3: CSASNSPLHF. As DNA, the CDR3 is TGCAGTGCCAGTAATTCCCCCCTCCACTTT.

CDR3 bases: TGTGCTAGTGGTGGACAGACCTACAATGAGCAGTTCTTC. Encoded protein: CASGGQTYNEQFF. The V and J genes are TRBV12-5 and TRBJ2-1; D perhaps matches TRBD1 (6 bases). The CDR3 totals 13 residues. The V gene lost 5 bases and the J gene lost 2 bases, with 7 bases spanning the gap. CDR1 and CDR2 (germline): LGHNT, FRNRAP. Drawing the rest from reference TRBV12-5 and TRBJ2-1, the complete variable domain is DARVTQTPRHKVTEMGQEVTMRCQPILGHNTVFWYRQTMMQGLELLAYFRNRAPLDDSGMPKDRFSAEMPDATLATLKIQPSEPRDSAVYFCASGGQTYNEQFFGPGTRLTVL.

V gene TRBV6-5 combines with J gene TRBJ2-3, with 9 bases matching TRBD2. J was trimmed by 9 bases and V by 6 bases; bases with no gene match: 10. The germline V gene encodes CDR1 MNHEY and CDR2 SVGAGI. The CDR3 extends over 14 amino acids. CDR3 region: CASRPSGRFPTQYF. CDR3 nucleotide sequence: TGTGCCAGCAGGCCCAGCGGGAGGTTCCCAACGCAGTATTTT.

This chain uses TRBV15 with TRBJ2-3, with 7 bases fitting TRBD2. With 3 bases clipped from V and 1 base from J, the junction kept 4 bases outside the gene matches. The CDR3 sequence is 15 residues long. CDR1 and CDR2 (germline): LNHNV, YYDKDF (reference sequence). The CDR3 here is CATSRERDRTDTQYF. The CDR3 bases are TGTGCCACCAGCAGGGAGCGGGACCGCACAGATACGCAGTATTTT.

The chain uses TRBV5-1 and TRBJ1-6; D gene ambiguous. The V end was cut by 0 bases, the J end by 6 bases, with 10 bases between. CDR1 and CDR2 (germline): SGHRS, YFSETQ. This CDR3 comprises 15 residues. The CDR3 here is CASSLGGGSNSPLHF. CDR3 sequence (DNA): TGCGCCAGCAGCTTGGGGGGAGGTAGTAATTCACCCCTCCACTTT.